This record looks at one T cell receptor (beta chain) sequence and its context. This clonotype was recorded at least ten times. The antigen it binds to is not known. It has no much larger one-base neighbor in the sample; base qualities were not kept. Library prep was done by 5' RACE. The sequencer was a NextSeq 500. Unique molecular identifiers were attached to individual cDNA molecules in the TCR library protocol so that sequencing error and PCR bias could be corrected. TCR alpha and beta chains were both sequenced, and the abundances of alpha and beta sequences in each sample were closely correlated with each other. On the study's bioinformatics: Decombinator V4 was used to annotate TCR sequences for V gene, J gene and CDR3. TCRs were defined as expanded if a significant change between any two time points was detected under a Poisson model with p below 0.0001. TCR abundances were normalised to the total number of TCRs sequenced per sample and expressed as counts per million. TRAV1-2 paired with TRAJ12, TRAJ20 or TRAJ33 defined MAIT TCRs, while TRAV10 paired with TRAJ18 defined iNKT TCRs. A search of VDJdb, accessed on 1 November 2021, was run for TCRs annotated to CMV, EBV and SARS-CoV-2, with TCRs annotated for multiple antigens excluded. TCRdb passed the public sequencing reads through fastp at Q25 and MiXCR, retaining productive beta sequences. Merged by CDR3 protein, the rows form single entries marked with the most common genes and DNA. TCRdb, not the original authors, processed these V and J calls. For this sample there are tens of thousands of distinct CDR3 sequences; roughly 12% appear just once. The biggest ten clones account for about 4.2% of the sample.

The record originates from a study of early T cells in non-severe SARS-CoV-2 infection (TCRdb year 2021). With respect to the entire study: Because TCR sequencing relied on bulk RNA taken from unsorted whole blood, pairing of alpha and beta chains was not possible. General conclusions and limits of the study: VDJdb matching was skewed toward anti-spike CD8 responses and likely underestimated virus-specific expansions by missing private and CD4 specificities.

This was a case-control study nested in a cohort of healthcare workers in London, UK, who had nasopharyngeal swab PCR tests and blood samples taken every week. Healthcare workers were enrolled in the week of the UK lockdown, from 23 to 31 March 2020, and were followed every week for up to roughly 15 weeks. As encoded in the germline V gene (reference sequence), CDR1 is SGHKS while CDR2 is YYEKEE. V is trimmed back by 4 bases and J by 6 bases, and the junction contains 3 bases that no gene match accounts for. The CDR3, from cysteine to phenylalanine, totals 14 residues. The DNA shown is the 42-base CDR3, in frame from base 1.

The specimen was whole blood. The rearrangement joined TRBV5-5 to TRBJ2-2; TRBD1 agrees with 10 junctional bases. The TCR originated in an adult who was a healthcare worker with PCR-confirmed SARS-CoV-2 infection or an uninfected control (not recorded which). CDR3 sequence: CASSPGQGAGELFF. Read as DNA, the sequence is TGTGCCAGCAGCCCTGGACAGGGGGCCGGGGAGCTGTTTTTT.